The 21 T cell receptor beta chains presented below share a single source sample, sequenced in a study of identifying expanded T cells in peripheral blood. Sequencing was performed with immunoSEQ multiplex PCR; in TCRdb, only in-frame clones are kept and a portion is missing. This table has 45,000 to 75,000 clones, about 83% appearing once. Specimen: blood. The receptors were gathered from a person between 18 and 70 years old in good health.

The gene calls are TRBV19 and TRBJ2-7, with 7 bases matching TRBD1. The germline V gene encodes CDR1 LNHDA and CDR2 SQIVND (reference sequence). Germline trimming cut 10 bases from V and 6 bases from J; bases unmatched to any gene: 12. The CDR3 is made up of 13 amino acids. CDR3 sequence: CATASQGSGEQYF. In DNA form, the CDR3 reads TGTGCCACCGCCTCACAGGGGTCAGGCGAGCAGTACTTC.

The CDR3: CASSLGGGYTEAFF. The CDR3 coding sequence is TGTGCCAGCAGCTTGGGAGGGGGCTACACTGAAGCTTTCTTT. The V gene is TRBV5-6, the J gene TRBJ1-1; TRBD1 matches 7 bases. V shed 0 bases, J shed 3 bases, and the junction held 2 bases outside the gene matches. The CDR3 has 14 amino acids. The V gene's germline CDR1 is SGHDT and CDR2 YYEEEE.

This clone was recorded a few times. V and J are TRBV7-2 and TRBJ2-1; D perhaps matches TRBD2 (6 bases). V shed 7 bases and J shed 4 bases, with 11 bases lying between them. This CDR3 has 13 amino acids. The V gene's germline CDR1 is SGHTA and CDR2 FQGNSA. The CDR3 DNA is TGTGCCAGCAAGGTAGGAGGGTACAATGAGCAGTTCTTC. This gives the protein CASKVGGYNEQFF.

This clone showed up just once. V and J are TRBV5-1 and TRBJ2-2; D unclear. The CDR3 is 15 residues long. The V and J ends lost 1 base and 1 base respectively, with 8 bases between them. In germline, CDR1 is SGHRS, CDR2 YFSETQ. The CDR3 DNA sequence: TGCGCCAGCAGCTTGAGGCAGATGAACACCGGGGAGCTGTTTTTT. Translating it yields CASSLRQMNTGELFF.

The rearrangement uses TRBV4-1 and TRBJ2-5; 9 nucleotides match TRBD1. Trimming cost V 1 base and J 4 bases; bases outside gene matches: 4. CDR3 length: 15 residues. The V gene's germline CDR1 is MGHRA and CDR2 YSYEKL. DNA of the CDR3: TGCGCCAGCAGCCAAGGCAACAGGGGGCGAGAGACCCAGTACTTC. Its translation: CASSQGNRGRETQYF.

The chain joins TRBV6-6 to TRBJ2-6, with 7 positions matching TRBD1. CDR1 is MNHNY and CDR2 is SVGAGI in the germline V gene (reference sequence). The CDR3 is 16 amino acids. The V and J ends lost 8 bases and 1 base, in that order; junction bases with no gene match: 8. The CDR3 sequence is CASRTGVLSGANVLTF. DNA of the CDR3: TGTGCCAGCCGGACAGGTGTTTTATCTGGGGCCAACGTCCTGACTTTC.

The chain employs TRBV19 and TRBJ1-3, with unresolved D. Germline CDR1 LNHDA, CDR2 SQIVND (reference sequence). The V end lost 4 bases, the J end lost 0 bases, and 7 bases lay between the germline ends. This CDR3 spans 14 amino acids. The CDR3: CASSTQSSGNTIYF. As DNA, the CDR3 is TGTGCCAGTAGTACACAGAGCTCTGGAAACACCATATATTTT.

The chain employs TRBV18 and TRBJ2-1, with TRBD2 as a possible D gene (5 bases). Germline V gene lookup returns CDR1 KGHSH and CDR2 LQKENI. The CDR3 length is 15 residues. The V gene lost 6 bases and the J gene lost 8 bases, with 20 bases spanning the gap. The CDR3 reads CASSQDSPRLDEQFF. Written as DNA, the CDR3 is TGTGCCAGCTCTCAGGACTCTCCGCGCCTCGATGAGCAGTTCTTC.

The V and J genes are TRBV5-1 and TRBJ2-5; possibly TRBD1 or TRBD2 for D (5 bases each). Germline V gene lookup returns CDR1 SGHRS and CDR2 YFSETQ. V lost 4 bases to trimming and J lost 5 bases, with 15 bases between them. The CDR3 contains 14 residues. CDR3 protein: CASSMGPPEETQYF. In nucleotides, the CDR3 is TGCGCCAGCAGCATGGGACCCCCGGAGGAGACCCAGTACTTC.

This chain links TRBV5-6 with TRBJ2-5; 12 nucleotides agree with TRBD2. Per germline, CDR1 SGHDT and CDR2 YYEEEE. This CDR3 comprises 15 residues. Trimming at V came to 3 bases and at J to 4 bases, leaving 4 bases not matched to a gene. The CDR3 nucleotides read TGTGCCAGCAGCTCGCGACTAGCGGGGGCAGAGACCCAGTACTTC. Encoded protein: CASSSRLAGAETQYF.

The rearrangement uses TRBV5-1 and TRBJ2-1; D remains unclear. V lost 0 bases and J 8 bases, leaving 15 bases between the germline ends. Germline V lookup: CDR1 SGHRS, CDR2 YFSETQ. CDR3 length equals 15 residues. The CDR3 DNA sequence: TGCGCCAGCAGCTTGGATGTCGTCGCCCCCCATGAGCAGTTCTTC. Its protein product is CASSLDVVAPHEQFF. The entire variable domain, with the rest obtained from reference TRBV5-1 and TRBJ2-1, is as follows: KAGVTQTPRYLIKTRGQQVTLSCSPISGHRSVSWYQQTPGQGLQFLFEYFSETQRNKGNFPGRFSGRQFSNSRSEMNVSTLELGDSALYLCASSLDVVAPHEQFFGPGTRLTVL.

This chain connects TRBV6-6 to TRBJ1-1; TRBD1 aligns across 7 bases. Unmatched junction bases numbered 7, after V lost 6 bases and J lost 6 bases. The CDR3 length is 13 residues. Germline CDR1 MNHNY, CDR2 SVGAGI (reference sequence). DNA of the CDR3: TGTGCCAGCAGCCCAGACAGGGTAGCTGAAGCTTTCTTT. The encoded protein is CASSPDRVAEAFF.

The V call is TRBV4-2, the J call TRBJ2-3, with 12 bases matching TRBD2. The CDR3 length is 19 residues. The germline CDR1 and CDR2 sequences are LGHNA and YNFKEQ. V trimming: 1 base; J trimming: 4 bases; junction bases outside the gene matches: 12. CDR3 coding DNA: TGTGCCAGCAGCCAAGCTGCTAGCGGGGGGGCAGGTATGGCAGATACGCAGTATTTT. This codes for CASSQAASGGAGMADTQYF.

V and J are TRBV18 and TRBJ1-6, with unresolved D. The CDR3 sequence is 17 residues long. The germline V gene has CDR1 KGHSH and CDR2 LQKENI. Trimming removed 1 base at V and 6 bases at J, with 16 bases between. The CDR3 DNA follows: TGTGCCAGCTCACCACGGGCAGCCCTAGGCTCTAATTCACCCCTCCACTTT. This gives the protein CASSPRAALGSNSPLHF.

The genes are TRBV6-1 and TRBJ1-1; D remains unclear. CDR1 is MNHNS and CDR2 is SASEGT in the germline V gene. This CDR3 is 16 amino acids long. V was cut by 4 bases and J by 1 base, with 16 bases left in between. CDR3 nucleotide sequence: TGTGCCAGCAGTGCCCACTCGCTGGCCGAGAACACTGAAGCTTTCTTT. This sequence encodes CASSAHSLAENTEAFF.

This clone was seen only once. V and J are TRBV28 and TRBJ1-2, with 7 nucleotides matching TRBD1. The ends lost 5 bases at V and 1 base at J; junction bases unmatched: 4. Germline V gives CDR1 MDHEN, CDR2 SYDVKM. This CDR3 is 14 amino acids long. The CDR3 loop is CASSAQGNNYGYTF. The DNA for the CDR3 is TGTGCCAGCAGTGCACAGGGGAATAACTATGGCTACACCTTC.

The DNA of the CDR3 is TGTGCCAGCTCCCGCGGGGGGGCACCCGTTAATGAAAAACTGTTTTTT. Translating it yields CASSRGGAPVNEKLFF. V is TRBV9 and J is TRBJ1-4; TRBD1 might be the D (6 bases). The CDR3 runs 16 residues. Trimming took off 7 bases at V and 4 bases at J, with 20 bases between the two ends. CDR1 SGDLS and CDR2 YYNGEE come from the germline V gene. Variable domain in full (rest from reference TRBV9 and TRBJ1-4): DSGVTQTPKHLITATGQRVTLRCSPRSGDLSVYWYQQSLDQGLQFLIQYYNGEERAKGNILERFSAQQFPDLHSELNLSSLELGDSALYFCASSRGGAPVNEKLFFGSGTQLSVL.

The chain links TRBV7-9 to TRBJ2-1; the match to TRBD2 covers 13 bases. V trimming: 5 bases; J trimming: 8 bases; junction bases outside the gene matches: 6. CDR1 SEHNR and CDR2 FQNEAQ come from the germline V gene (reference sequence). The CDR3 extends over 15 amino acids. CDR3 residues: CASSLTSGRPYEQFF. The CDR3 DNA sequence: TGTGCCAGCAGCCTGACTAGCGGGAGGCCCTATGAGCAGTTCTTC.

This clone was detected once. The chain links TRBV30 to TRBJ1-1, with no clear D. V was cut by 5 bases and J by 1 base, with 8 bases left in between. This CDR3 has 12 amino acids. Germline CDR1 GTSNPN, CDR2 SVGIG (reference sequence). Written as DNA, the CDR3 is TGTGCCTGGGCGAGGGAGAACACTGAAGCTTTCTTT. It is translated as CAWARENTEAFF. The full variable domain, completed using reference TRBV30 and TRBJ1-1, is SQTIHQWPATLVQPVGSPLSLECTVEGTSNPNLYWYRQAAGRGLQLLFYSVGIGQISSEVPQNLSASRPQDRQFILSSKKLLLSDSGFYLCAWARENTEAFFGQGTRLTVV.

This clone was recorded once. This chain connects TRBV5-5 to TRBJ2-5; D perhaps matches TRBD2 (5 bases). Trimming stripped 4 bases from V and 3 bases from J, with 13 bases between. Germline CDR1 is SGHKS and CDR2 is YYEKEE (reference sequence). CDR3 length: 14 amino acids. CDR3 loop: CASSNGELKETQYF. The DNA of the CDR3 is TGTGCCAGCAGCAACGGGGAGCTCAAAGAGACCCAGTACTTC.

The chain carries TRBV5-4 and TRBJ2-3; D unclear. Trimming stripped 0 bases from V and 2 bases from J, with 10 bases between. The CDR3 is 15 residues long. Per the germline V gene, CDR1 is SGHNT and CDR2 is YYREEE (reference sequence). CDR3 DNA: TGTGCCAGCAGCTTGGGGGTTAGCTTCACAGATACGCAGTATTTT. Protein sequence: CASSLGVSFTDTQYF.